Below are 23 T cell receptor beta chains sequenced from a single sample in a study of blood T cell repertoires in COVID-19. Sequencing was performed with immunoSEQ multiplex PCR; in TCRdb, only in-frame clones are kept and a portion is missing. In the table there are over 75,000 clones, more than 70% of which are singletons. The source material was peripheral blood. All receptors derive from a human donor in a cohort sampled during active COVID-19.

The CDR3 region is CASGVDARDEQFF. CDR3 DNA: TGTGCCAGCGGGGTCGACGCCAGGGATGAGCAGTTCTTC. The chain carries TRBV5-4 and TRBJ2-1, with D possibly being TRBD1 (5 bases). The germline V and J ends were trimmed by 7 bases and 8 bases, with 16 bases remaining between them. Germline V gene lookup returns CDR1 SGHNT and CDR2 YYREEE (reference sequence). The CDR3 length is 13 residues. Based on the CDR3 plus reference TRBV5-4 and TRBJ2-1, the full variable domain is ETGVTQSPTHLIKTRGQQVTLRCSSQSGHNTVSWYQQALGQGPQFIFQYYREEENGRGNFPPRFSGLQFPNYSSELNVNALELDDSALYLCASGVDARDEQFFGPGTRLTVL.

The chain uses TRBV15 and TRBJ1-3, with a weak D call TRBD1 (5 bases). There are 16 residues in the CDR3. Germline assignment: CDR1 LNHNV and CDR2 YYDKDF (reference sequence). V lost 0 bases, J lost 4 bases, and 13 bases lay in between. Here the CDR3 DNA reads TGTGCCACCAGCAGAGATCGGACACTGGCAGGAAACACCATATATTTT. Protein: CATSRDRTLAGNTIYF.

The gene calls are TRBV30 and TRBJ2-1, with D tentatively TRBD2 (5 bases). The CDR3 runs 13 residues. The germline V gene has CDR1 GTSNPN and CDR2 SVGIG (reference sequence). Trimming stripped 2 bases from V and 8 bases from J, with 13 bases between. The chain's CDR3 is CAWSFGISDEQFF. CDR3 DNA sequence: TGTGCCTGGAGTTTCGGGATTAGCGATGAGCAGTTCTTC.

The CDR3 DNA reads as TGCGCCAGCAGCCAAGATTCCCAGTCAGAGACCCAGTACTTC. Translated: CASSQDSQSETQYF. The chain carries TRBV4-3 and TRBJ2-5; unclear D gene. From germline, CDR1 is LGHNA and CDR2 YSLEER. Trimming took 0 bases from V and 4 from J, leaving 9 bases between them. CDR3 size: 14 residues.

This clone was seen a handful of times. Other DNA sequences within the sample encode an identical CDR3. The chain couples TRBV19 to TRBJ2-1; D ambiguous. V dropped 1 base and J dropped 3 bases, with 4 bases sitting between them. There are 13 residues in the CDR3. The germline V gene encodes CDR1 LNHDA and CDR2 SQIVND (reference sequence). The CDR3 DNA is TGTGCCAGTAGTATAGCCGGCTACAATGAGCAGTTCTTC. As protein: CASSIAGYNEQFF.

This clone was found a few times. The chain recombines TRBV4-1 with TRBJ1-2; maybe TRBD1 (6 bases). V lost 3 bases, J lost 0 bases, and 11 bases lay in between. This CDR3 contains 15 residues. The V gene's germline CDR1 is MGHRA and CDR2 YSYEKL. CDR3 amino acids: CASSQEDRTNYGYTF. Written as DNA, the CDR3 is TGCGCCAGCAGCCAGGAGGACAGAACTAACTATGGCTACACCTTC.

The gene calls are TRBV11-2 and TRBJ2-1; D unresolved. This CDR3 region has 12 residues. Germline-derived CDR1 and CDR2 are SGHAT and FQNNGV. Trimming pared 1 base from V and 5 bases from J, leaving 3 bases between. CDR3 nucleotides: TGTGCCAGCAGCTTAGTAAACAATGAGCAGTTCTTC. The encoded protein is CASSLVNNEQFF.

This rearrangement joins TRBV29-1 to TRBJ1-4; D is ambiguous. This CDR3 region has 14 residues. Trimming shortened V by 6 bases and J by 7 bases, and 18 bases separated the two germline ends. Germline V lookup: CDR1 SQVTM, CDR2 ANQGSEA. The CDR3 is CSVVLALGGEKLFF. The CDR3 bases are TGCAGCGTCGTCCTCGCCCTCGGAGGTGAAAAACTGTTTTTT.

The chain recombines TRBV2 with TRBJ2-1; 13 bases agree with TRBD2. With 2 bases clipped from V and 0 bases from J, the junction kept 4 bases outside the gene matches. Germline lookup yields CDR1 SNHLY and CDR2 FYNNEI. This CDR3 contains 18 residues. CDR3: CASSETSGRASSYNEQFF. As DNA, the CDR3 is TGTGCCAGCAGTGAAACTAGCGGGAGGGCTAGCTCCTACAATGAGCAGTTCTTC. The full variable domain, in which reference TRBV2 and TRBJ2-1 provide the parts outside the CDR3, is EPEVTQTPSHQVTQMGQEVILRCVPISNHLYFYWYRQILGQKVEFLVSFYNNEISEKSEIFDDQFSVERPDGSNFTLKIRSTKLEDSAMYFCASSETSGRASSYNEQFFGPGTRLTVL.

The chain uses TRBV2 and TRBJ2-2; 8 bases are shared with TRBD1. The germline V gene encodes CDR1 SNHLY and CDR2 FYNNEI. CDR3 length: 14 residues. J gave up 1 base and V 6 bases, and 1 base lay outside the gene matches. The DNA for the CDR3 is TGTGCCAGCAGAGGACAGGGGAACACCGGGGAGCTGTTTTTT. Translated: CASRGQGNTGELFF. The entire variable domain, with the rest obtained from reference TRBV2 and TRBJ2-2, is as follows: EPEVTQTPSHQVTQMGQEVILRCVPISNHLYFYWYRQILGQKVEFLVSFYNNEISEKSEIFDDQFSVERPDGSNFTLKIRSTKLEDSAMYFCASRGQGNTGELFFGEGSRLTVL.

The chain is built from TRBV30 and TRBJ1-4; D uncertain. CDR1 and CDR2 (germline): GTSNPN, SVGIG (reference sequence). The V end lost 0 bases, the J end lost 8 bases, and 13 bases lay between the germline ends. The CDR3 contains 14 residues. CDR3 bases: TGTGCCTGGAGTGTAAAGGGAGTTGGCGAAAAACTGTTTTTT. It yields the protein CAWSVKGVGEKLFF.

The chain uses TRBV5-1 and TRBJ1-1; 7 bases match TRBD1. Germline values: CDR1 SGHRS, CDR2 YFSETQ. The CDR3 spans 15 residues. J gave up 1 base and V 4 bases, and 7 bases lay outside the gene matches. The CDR3 sequence: CASSGYRGSNTEAFF. DNA of the CDR3: TGCGCCAGCAGCGGCTACAGGGGATCGAACACTGAAGCTTTCTTT.

This chain joins TRBV6-5 and TRBJ2-1, with 7 bases matching TRBD1. Losses at the gene ends were 6 bases for V and 5 bases for J; bases not matched to a gene: 4. This CDR3 comprises 13 residues. Germline V gene sequence: CDR1 MNHEY, CDR2 SVGAGI. The CDR3 is CASRATGDNEQFF. DNA of the CDR3: TGTGCCAGCAGAGCCACAGGGGACAATGAGCAGTTCTTC.

The chain combines TRBV28 with TRBJ2-7; 7 bases match TRBD2. With V trimmed by 5 bases and J by 3 bases, 7 bases remained unmatched. This CDR3 has 14 amino acids. Germline V gene sequence: CDR1 MDHEN, CDR2 SYDVKM. CDR3 nucleotides: TGTGCCAGCAGTCCCACTAGCGATCGCTACGAGCAGTACTTC. This sequence encodes CASSPTSDRYEQYF. The variable domain in full, with the rest retrieved from reference TRBV28 and TRBJ2-7, is DVKVTQSSRYLVKRTGEKVFLECVQDMDHENMFWYRQDPGLGLRLIYFSYDVKMKEKGDIPEGYSVSREKKERFSLILESASTNQTSMYLCASSPTSDRYEQYFGPGTRLTVT.

The chain uses TRBV19 and TRBJ2-5; 10 nucleotides match TRBD1. This CDR3 comprises 15 residues. CDR1 LNHDA and CDR2 SQIVND come from the germline V gene (reference sequence). The V and J ends lost 7 bases and 5 bases, in that order; junction bases with no gene match: 10. CDR3 nucleotide sequence: TGTGCCAGTACCCCCGGGACAGGGGTAGGCGAGACCCAGTACTTC. As protein: CASTPGTGVGETQYF.

This chain uses TRBV6-4 with TRBJ2-7; 10 bases agree with TRBD2. Germline CDR1 is MRHNA and CDR2 is SNTAGT. V shed 4 bases and J 4 bases; nucleotides not matched to a gene: 7. The CDR3 is made up of 15 amino acids. CDR3 amino acids: CASSAEAGGGYEQYF. CDR3 DNA sequence: TGTGCCAGCAGTGCCGAAGCGGGAGGGGGTTACGAGCAGTACTTC.

This clone qualifies as medium-sized. The chain couples TRBV27 to TRBJ1-1, with 7 positions matching TRBD1. Germline V gene data show CDR1 as MNHEY and CDR2 as SMNVEV (reference sequence). This CDR3 spans 14 amino acids. V was clipped by 5 bases and J by 6 bases; unmatched bases: 9. The CDR3 sequence is CASSPDDRDAEAFF. For the CDR3, the DNA is TGTGCCAGCAGTCCAGACGACAGGGATGCTGAAGCTTTCTTT.

This clone appeared a few times. The V gene is TRBV24-1, the J gene TRBJ1-4; 8 nucleotides align to TRBD1. Germline CDR1 KGHDR, CDR2 SFDVKD. The CDR3 has 14 residues. Trimming cost V 7 bases and J 6 bases; bases outside gene matches: 6. CDR3 in amino acids: CATSQQGGDEKLFF. For the CDR3, the DNA is TGTGCCACCAGCCAACAGGGGGGGGATGAAAAACTGTTTTTT.

CDR3 sequence: CASSIRDSNNYGYTF. In nucleotides, the CDR3 is TGTGCCAGTAGTATCCGGGACAGCAATAACTATGGCTACACCTTC. The chain employs TRBV19 and TRBJ1-2; TRBD1 matches at 7 bases. Germline CDR1 is LNHDA and CDR2 is SQIVND (reference sequence). The CDR3 is made up of 15 amino acids. The trim removed 3 bases at V and 1 base at J, leaving 5 bases unmatched.

This chain uses TRBV7-2 with TRBJ1-1; D is undetermined. This CDR3 spans 15 amino acids. Germline loops: CDR1 SGHTA, CDR2 FQGNSA. V lost 5 bases and J lost 1, with 14 bases in between. The CDR3 sequence is CASSPRQEPNTEAFF. CDR3 bases: TGTGCCAGCAGCCCGCGCCAGGAACCGAACACTGAAGCTTTCTTT. Drawing the rest from reference TRBV7-2 and TRBJ1-1, the complete variable domain is GAGVSQSPSNKVTEKGKDVELRCDPISGHTALYWYRQSLGQGLEFLIYFQGNSAPDKSGLPSDRFSAERTGGSVSTLTIQRTQQEDSAVYLCASSPRQEPNTEAFFGQGTRLTVV.

V usage is TRBV19 and J usage is TRBJ1-5; no clear D gene. The CDR3 length is 12 residues. V dropped 6 bases and J dropped 6 bases, with 9 bases sitting between them. Germline-derived CDR1 and CDR2 are LNHDA and SQIVND (reference sequence). CDR3 nucleotide sequence: TGTGCCAGTAGCCCGCGGTCTCAGCCCCAGCATTTT. This translates into CASSPRSQPQHF.

J is TRBJ1-5 and V is TRBV5-5; TRBD1 aligns across 7 bases. The CDR3 has 16 amino acids. V dropped 3 bases and J dropped 0; count of bases not matched to a gene: 6. Germline-derived CDR1 and CDR2 are SGHKS and YYEKEE (reference sequence). The CDR3 nucleotides read TGTGCCAGCAGCTGGGGACAGATCAATAGCAATCAGCCCCAGCATTTT. It yields the protein CASSWGQINSNQPQHF.

This clone has a single count. The rearrangement links TRBV27 to TRBJ2-3; 8 bases align to TRBD1. Germline CDR1 reads MNHEY; CDR2 reads SMNVEV (reference sequence). J gave up 2 bases and V 3 bases, and 4 bases lay outside the gene matches. CDR3 length: 15 residues. This CDR3 is CASSFAQGATDTQYF. The CDR3 DNA reads as TGTGCCAGCAGTTTCGCCCAGGGGGCCACAGATACGCAGTATTTT.